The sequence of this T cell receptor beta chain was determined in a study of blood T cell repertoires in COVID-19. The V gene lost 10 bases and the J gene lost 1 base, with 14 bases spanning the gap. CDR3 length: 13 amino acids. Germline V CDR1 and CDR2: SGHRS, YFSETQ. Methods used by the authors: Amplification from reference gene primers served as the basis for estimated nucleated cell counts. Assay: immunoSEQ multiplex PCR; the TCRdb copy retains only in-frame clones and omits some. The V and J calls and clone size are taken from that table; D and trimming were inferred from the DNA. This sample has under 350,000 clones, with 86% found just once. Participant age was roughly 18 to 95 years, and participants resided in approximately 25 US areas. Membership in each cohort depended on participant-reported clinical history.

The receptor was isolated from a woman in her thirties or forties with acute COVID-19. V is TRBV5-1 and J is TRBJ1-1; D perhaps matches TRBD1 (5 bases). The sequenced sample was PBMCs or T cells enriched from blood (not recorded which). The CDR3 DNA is TGCGCCTGCCAAGATACAGGGAACACTGAAGCTTTCTTT. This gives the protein CACQDTGNTEAFF.